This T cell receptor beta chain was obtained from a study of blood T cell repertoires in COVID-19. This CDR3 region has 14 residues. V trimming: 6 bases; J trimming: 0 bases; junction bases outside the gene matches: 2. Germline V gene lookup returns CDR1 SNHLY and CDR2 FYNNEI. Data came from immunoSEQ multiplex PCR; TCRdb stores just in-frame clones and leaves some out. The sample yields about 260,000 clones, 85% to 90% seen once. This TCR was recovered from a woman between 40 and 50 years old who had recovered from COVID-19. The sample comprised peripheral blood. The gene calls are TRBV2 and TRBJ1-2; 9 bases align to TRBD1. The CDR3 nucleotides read TGTGCCAGCAGAACAGGGGGCACTAACTATGGCTACACCTTC. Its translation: CASRTGGTNYGYTF.